The text below deals with one T cell receptor beta chain. The antigen it recognizes is unknown. Within one base of it there is no much larger clone, and no base qualities were kept. According to the germline V gene (reference sequence), CDR1 reads MNHEY and CDR2 reads SMNVEV. The V and J ends are trimmed by 5 bases and 1 base, leaving 11 bases between them. From cysteine to phenylalanine, the CDR3 is 14 amino acids long. The retained sequence is limited to the CDR3, 42 bases, with the frame set at the first base. This specimen comes from a study of cytomegalovirus exposure and HLA in healthy donors (dated by TCRdb to 2015 to 2018). Broadly, across the study: An earlier analysis of roughly 630 of the donors reported approximately 290 Gb of sequence data and 120 million or so unique TCR beta sequences from roughly 180 million T cells. An early release that covered fewer than 800 HLA-typed donors contained around 300 gigabases of sequencing data and 85 million to 100 million unique TCR sequences. Of the roughly 400 genotyped donors, over 80% were placed in the genetic ancestry cluster associated with self-reported Caucasian donors. The study aimed to test whether signatures of past pathogen exposure could be identified by cataloging public T cell receptors. The study profiled the T cell repertoires of hundreds of subjects by immunosequencing and related them to cytomegalovirus serostatus. In addition to the first cohort of hundreds of subjects, a separate validation cohort of approximately 110 different subjects was used. To predict cytomegalovirus infection status, the study combined high-throughput TCR immunosequencing, statistical association of individual TCRs with disease status, and machine learning. A later analysis re-analyzed previously published TCR beta repertoires from 650 to 800 donors and added high-resolution HLA genotyping to study TCR occurrence patterns. Rather than drawing on any new phenotypic data, the later analysis identified candidate immune exposures from TCR beta sequences and the way those sequences occurred across donors. To decide whether each TCR beta V gene segment behaved as functional or pseudogenic, an earlier analysis of fewer than 750 of the donors relied on high-throughput TCR beta sequencing. Donor age, sex, ethnicity and CMV serostatus were collected together with the repertoire data. A later genetic analysis took genome-wide SNP genotypes for 398 of the 666 donors and used that subset as a discovery cohort. Every repertoire in the discovery cohort had been generated on one and the same sequencing platform. HLA typing covered class I and class II loci at four-digit resolution. The number of typed donors differed by locus: about 620-640 for A, B, C, DRB1 and DQB1; 500 to 550 for DQA1; about 600 for DPA1; and around 470 for DPB1. Four to six DR-DQ haplotypes were handled as single units for association and clustering, since linkage in the cohort was strong. Among some 400 genotyped donors of the cohort, an average of approximately 240,000 unique TCR beta nucleotide sequences were sequenced per donor, roughly 20% of them non-productive.

The receptor library was made with the immunoSEQ multiplex PCR assay. The multiplex PCR relied on a mix of 60 forward primers for TCR Vbeta segments and 13 reverse primers for TCR Jbeta segments. A multiplex PCR assay on genomic DNA amplified the CDR3 region of rearranged TCR beta genes. Amplified TCR beta libraries were sequenced as 87-base-pair reads on the Illumina HiSeq System. Processing in the source paper ran as follows. In a later analysis, about 80 million unique TCR beta chains were counted across the approximately 620 repertoires, and approximately 11 million of these chains were shared by at least two donors. Raw reads were error-corrected and collapsed into unique sequences with a nearest-neighbor algorithm that merged closely related sequences to remove PCR and sequencing errors. V, D and J gene segments were assigned by aligning CDR3 sequences to IMGT reference sequences. For a sequence to be retained, a match of at least six nucleotides was required to both a V gene segment and a J gene segment. A rearrangement was called productive if the CDR3 had no stop codons and remained in frame with V and J, and every other rearrangement was called non-productive. Following IMGT convention, CDR3 was defined as the stretch from the second conserved V-encoded cysteine to the conserved J-encoded phenylalanine. Sequences without an unambiguous match to a single V gene segment were excluded from the earlier analysis of 500 to 700 of the donors. In an earlier analysis of several hundred of the donors, V segments were called functional above 56.7% productive rearrangements and were called segregating when the between-donor standard deviation exceeded 5%. To diagnose cytomegalovirus status from the catalog of TCR beta chain sequences, a statistical classification framework was built. A later analysis assigned V and J genes by comparing TCR nucleotide sequences with IMGT/GENE-DB human TR gene sequences. In a later analysis, CDR3 sequences and most-parsimonious VDJ recombination scenarios were assigned using the TCRdist pipeline. In a later analysis, every TCR beta chain was defined by the combination of its CDR3 amino acid sequence and its V-gene family, and reads without a unique V-gene family were dropped. A later analysis removed 550 to 700 highly shared, low-generation-probability nucleotide sequences to deal with suspected cross-contamination and a sequencing artifact. A later analysis calculated a clonal expansion index for each public chain from normalized within-repertoire ranks of inferred template counts. In a later analysis, generation probabilities were computed using a VDJ recombination model fitted to out-of-frame rearrangements, and the results were checked against IGoR. A later analysis scored TCR-TCR, TCR-HLA and TCR-CMV co-occurrence with hypergeometric tests, applying a repertoire-size bias correction to TCR pairs. In a later analysis, false discovery rates were estimated by permuting HLA or CMV assignments 20 times. In a later analysis, co-occurring TCRs were grouped with DBSCAN, and TCRdist sequence similarity was added when clustering was performed within HLA-allele-positive subsets. Repertoires with fewer than 30,000 or more than 120,000 public chains were left out of co-occurrence clustering, as were about five repertoires with anomalous nucleotide sharing. What TCRdb holds here is the immuneACCESS table cut down to in-frame rearrangements. Part of the clones is not present; checked against another copy, under half of the missing clones reflect an unresolved V gene, and the others are unexplained. Clone size and the V and J calls come from that table; the DNA yielded D and trimming. In all, the sample holds about 160,000 clones, and 86% of those were seen once. Of the sample, over 1.5% is held by the ten largest clones.

In total, approximately 610 healthy bone marrow donors made up the cohort. At the time of sampling, every cohort member was nominally healthy, though immune exposures that went unrecorded were likely present. The donor tested CMV seronegative, placing the donor among the roughly 350 seronegative members of the cohort. A peripheral blood sample was collected from each donor, and TCR beta sequencing was performed on peripheral blood mononuclear cells. Genomic DNA extraction from the blood cell samples was performed with the Qiagen DNeasy Blood Extraction Kit. General study outcomes and caveats: The classifier was reported to diagnose cytomegalovirus status with high specificity and sensitivity in both the original cohort and the validation cohort. V-gene and J-gene trimming of TCR beta chains was associated with a missense DCLRE1C variant in a later genetic analysis, and the association was replicated in an independent cohort. Presence/absence analyses assumed roughly uniform sequencing depth across donors, an assumption that may not hold. In vitro tests confirmed that three of the cytomegalovirus-associated TCR beta chains recognize cytomegalovirus antigens. A later genetic analysis reported fewer N-insertions in productive TCRs among donors in an Asian-associated ancestry cluster than the roughly 650-donor mean. A cluster of highly shared sequence variants was judged likely to represent a technical artifact of the sequencing pipeline. About 17 rarely observed V segments, including chromosome 9 orphons, were excluded from the earlier analysis of approximately 500 of the donors because counts were too low. In a later analysis, 16,951 TCR beta sequences were associated with specific HLA alleles at a false discovery rate of 0.05. In an earlier analysis of approximately 590 of the donors, most TCR beta V segments appeared in productive rearrangements about 87% or about 30% of the time, broadly matching IMGT annotations. The cohort was sequenced for TCR beta chains only, and without alpha or paired-chain data the features that could be detected were limited. Most TCR sequences were observed very rarely across donors, whereas some public TCRs were present in many individuals. In a later analysis, several top co-occurrence clusters were reported to appear linked to parvovirus B19, influenza, CMV and Epstein-Barr virus. Because some donors lacked HLA typing at each locus, the association tests relied only on the typed subset. According to a later analysis, most CMV-associated TCR beta chains appeared to be HLA-restricted, and the HLA associations seemed to be driven largely by CMV exposure. Linkage disequilibrium might explain the correlated functional status among segregating V segments, but an unknown experimental factor could not be ruled out. When HLA alleles, especially DR and DQ, strongly co-occurred, attributing TCR associations to individual alleles was difficult. In a later analysis, HLA-associated TCR beta chains showed more clonal expansion and lower generation probabilities than non-associated chains that were equally common. In a later analysis, TCR association rates were found to vary across HLA loci, with the most associated TCRs seen for DRB1 alleles and the fewest for HLA-C alleles. A further reported finding was that TCR beta sequences accurately predicted the HLA-A and HLA-B alleles for most subjects in the first cohort. CMV serostatus was the only immune exposure information available for the cohort. It was suggested by the authors that the approach could potentially be generalized to other disease states and immunological phenotypes. Because the 87-base-pair reads could not distinguish some IMGT-functional V segments, including TRBV6-2 and TRBV6-3, those segments were excluded. In the study, some 160 TCR beta chains were listed as associated with cytomegalovirus.

This receptor was taken from a woman aged 18-29 years in good health and CMV-seronegative. The V and J segments used are TRBV27 and TRBJ1-1, with a tentative D gene TRBD1 over 6 matching bases. The source material was PBMCs. The nucleotides read TGTGCCAGCAGTAACAGGGCTGGGAACACTGAAGCTTTCTTT. This gives the protein CASSNRAGNTEAFF.